This TCR beta chain was documented in a study of blood T cell repertoires in COVID-19. Study-level background: From the United States, Italy and Spain came samples of acute and convalescent COVID-19.

The V end was cut by 3 bases, the J end by 0 bases, with 13 bases between. This CDR3 comprises 16 residues. Germline loops: CDR1 MDHEN, CDR2 SYDVKM. Assay: immunoSEQ multiplex PCR; the TCRdb copy retains only in-frame clones and omits some. The repertoire includes 250,000 or so clones, approximately 82% of them detected once, and approximately 1.9% sits in the top ten. The sample taken for sequencing was peripheral blood. This chain uses TRBV28 with TRBJ2-3; perhaps TRBD1 as D (5 bases). This TCR was sampled from a woman older than 75 with acute or convalescent COVID-19. This chain's CDR3 is CASSFRQMKSTDTQYF. The CDR3, as DNA: TGTGCCAGCAGTTTCAGACAGATGAAAAGCACAGATACGCAGTATTTT.